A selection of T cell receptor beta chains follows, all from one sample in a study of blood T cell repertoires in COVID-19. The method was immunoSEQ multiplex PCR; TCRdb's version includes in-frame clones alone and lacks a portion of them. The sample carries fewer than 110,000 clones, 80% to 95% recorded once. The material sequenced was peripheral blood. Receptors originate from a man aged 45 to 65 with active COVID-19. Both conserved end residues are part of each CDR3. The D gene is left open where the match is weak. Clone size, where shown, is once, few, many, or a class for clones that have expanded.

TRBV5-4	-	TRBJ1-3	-	TGTGCCAGCAGCTTGGGAGCTGGAAACACCATATATTTT	CASSLGAGNTIYF
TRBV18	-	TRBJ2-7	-	TGTGCCAGCTCACCTTCCGGGAACTCCTACGAGCAGTACTTC	CASSPSGNSYEQYF
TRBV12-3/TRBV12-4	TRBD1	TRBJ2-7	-	TGTGCCAGCAAGGCAGGGGGCTACTACGAGCAGTACTTC	CASKAGGYYEQYF
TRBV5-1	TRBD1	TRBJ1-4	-	TGCGCCAGCTCTGGGGTCGGGACAGGATCTGAAAAACTGTTTTTT	CASSGVGTGSEKLFF
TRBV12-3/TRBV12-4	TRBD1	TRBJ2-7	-	TGTGCCAGCACCCCGGGACAGGGACGGGAGCAGTACTTC	CASTPGQGREQYF
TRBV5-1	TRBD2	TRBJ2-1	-	TGCGCCAGCAGCTTATCCCCAAGTAGCGGGAGGGACGATGAGCAGTTCTTC	CASSLSPSSGRDDEQFF
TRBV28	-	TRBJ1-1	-	TGTGCCAGCAGTTTTAGCGGGGTTCAGGGAGCTTTCTTT	CASSFSGVQGAFF
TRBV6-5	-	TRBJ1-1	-	TGTGCCAGCACCCAAGCTGTTATCACTGAAGCTTTCTTT	CASTQAVITEAFF
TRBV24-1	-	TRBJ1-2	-	TGTGCCACCAGTACTGGGACTTCAGGAGCGGATGGCTACACCTTC	CATSTGTSGADGYTF
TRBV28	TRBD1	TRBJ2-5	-	TGTGCCAGCAGTCAAGCCGGGACAGGGAGGGAGACCCAGTACTTC	CASSQAGTGRETQYF
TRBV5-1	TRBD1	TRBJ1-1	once	TGCGCCAGCACTCCTCCGGGACAGTTCACTGAAGCTTTCTTT	CASTPPGQFTEAFF
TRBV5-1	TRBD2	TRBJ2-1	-	TGCGCCAGCAGCTTGGTGGTAGCGGGAGCCAATGAGCAGTTCTTC	CASSLVVAGANEQFF
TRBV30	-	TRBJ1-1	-	TGTGCCTGGGCGGACGGGGGAATAGGAGCTTTCTTT	CAWADGGIGAFF
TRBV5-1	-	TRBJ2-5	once	TGCGCCAGCAGCTTGGTTGGGGGCGAGACCCAGTACTTC	CASSLVGGETQYF
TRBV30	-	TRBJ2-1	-	TGTGCCTGGGGGGTGACCCGGGGCCTGGAGGGAGAGCAGTTCTTC	CAWGVTRGLEGEQFF
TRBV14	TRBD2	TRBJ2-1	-	TGTGCCAGCAGCCCGGGACTAGCGGGAGGATATGAGCAGTTCTTC	CASSPGLAGGYEQFF
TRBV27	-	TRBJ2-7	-	TGTGCCAGCAGTTCCGGCGGGTTCGACTACGAGCAGTACTTC	CASSSGGFDYEQYF
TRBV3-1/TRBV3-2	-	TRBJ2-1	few	TGTGCCAGCAGCACTGGACTCGAGCAGTTCTTC	CASSTGLEQFF
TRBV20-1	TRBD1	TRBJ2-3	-	TGCAGTGCTAGTAAGACAGGGTTGGATACGCAGTATTTT	CSASKTGLDTQYF
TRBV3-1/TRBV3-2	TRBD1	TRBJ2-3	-	TGTGCCAGCAGCCCCACAAATCCGGGACAGGGGGTTACAGATACGCAGTATTTT	CASSPTNPGQGVTDTQYF
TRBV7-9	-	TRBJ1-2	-	TGTGCCAGCAGCTTAGGGGGCGTATCCTATGGCTACACCTTC	CASSLGGVSYGYTF
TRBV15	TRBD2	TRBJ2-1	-	TGTGCCACCAGCAACCCTTCTAGGGACCTTGGGACTAGCGGGATTCTCTATGAGCAGTTCTTC	CATSNPSRDLGTSGILYEQFF
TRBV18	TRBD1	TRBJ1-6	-	TGTGCCAGCTCACCTCCAGGGGGCTTTGGTAATTCACCCCTCCACTTT	CASSPPGGFGNSPLHF
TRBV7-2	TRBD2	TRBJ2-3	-	TGTGCCAGCAGCCCCCATGGGAGGACTAGAGCAGATACGCAGTATTTT	CASSPHGRTRADTQYF
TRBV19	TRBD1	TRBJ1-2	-	TGTGCCAGTAGTACGGGACAGATCAACTATGGCTACACCTTC	CASSTGQINYGYTF
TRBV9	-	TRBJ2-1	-	TGTGCCAGCAGCGTACCCGGGAGCTATGAGCAGTTCTTC	CASSVPGSYEQFF
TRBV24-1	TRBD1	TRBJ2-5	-	TGTGCCACCAGTGATCGCACAGGGGTCCAAGAGACCCAGTACTTC	CATSDRTGVQETQYF
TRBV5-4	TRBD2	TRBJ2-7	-	TGTGCCAGCAGCGATTGGACTAGCGGGAGCTACGAGCAGTACTTC	CASSDWTSGSYEQYF
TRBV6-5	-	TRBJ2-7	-	TGTGCCAGCACAAGGGGTTACGAGCAGTACTTC	CASTRGYEQYF
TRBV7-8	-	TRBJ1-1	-	TGTGCCAGCAGCTTAGCAGGGGCATTCGAAGCTTTCTTT	CASSLAGAFEAFF
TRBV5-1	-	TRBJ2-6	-	TGCGCCAGCAGCTTGGAAGGACAGAACTCTGGGGCCAACGTCCTGACTTTC	CASSLEGQNSGANVLTF
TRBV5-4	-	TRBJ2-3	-	TGTGCCAGCAGCGTGGGGCTAGCGCGCACAGATACGCAGTATTTT	CASSVGLARTDTQYF
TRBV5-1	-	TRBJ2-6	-	TGCGCCAGCAGTTCAGTTGTCTCTGGGGCCAACGTCCTGACTTTC	CASSSVVSGANVLTF
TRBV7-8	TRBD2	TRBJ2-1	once	TGTGCCAGCAGCCGCGGGACTAGCGGTAACAATGAGCAGTTCTTC	CASSRGTSGNNEQFF
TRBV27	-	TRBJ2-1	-	TGTGCCAGCAGAACGAGTCAGGGGAGTGAGCAGTTCTTC	CASRTSQGSEQFF